A selection of T cell receptor beta chains follows, all from one sample in a study of blood T cell repertoires in COVID-19. The protocol was immunoSEQ multiplex PCR, while the TCRdb copy is restricted to in-frame clones and leaves out a portion. The table includes around 200,000 clones, 80% to 90% detected once. Sequencing was performed on peripheral blood. Receptors originate from a woman of 80 years or more with acute or convalescent COVID-19. CDR3s include the opening cysteine and the closing phenylalanine or tryptophan. The order of the fields is clone size, V gene, D gene, J gene, CDR3 protein, CDR3 DNA. D genes are given only for firm matches. The size entry is marked missing in some rows and otherwise reads once, few, many or a size class.

>.|TRBV3-1/TRBV3-2|TRBD2|TRBJ2-1
CASSQDSTSGSGRSYNEQFF
TGTGCCAGCAGCCAAGATTCGACTAGCGGGAGTGGCAGATCATACAATGAGCAGTTCTTC
>.|TRBV4-3|TRBD1|TRBJ2-2
CASSQNPTGDVAGELFF
TGCGCCAGCAGCCAAAACCCAACAGGGGACGTCGCCGGGGAGCTGTTTTTT
>.|TRBV6-5|.|TRBJ2-7
CASSYQVANEQYF
TGTGCCAGCAGTTACCAGGTCGCGAACGAGCAGTACTTC
>.|TRBV6-5|TRBD1|TRBJ1-6
CASRAGGANNSPLHF
TGTGCCAGCAGAGCAGGGGGCGCGAACAATTCACCCCTCCACTTT
>.|TRBV25-1|.|TRBJ1-5
CASSEGRGQPQHF
TGTGCCAGCAGTGAAGGGAGGGGTCAGCCCCAGCATTTT
>.|TRBV30|TRBD1|TRBJ1-2
CAWRTPGQGYGYTF
TGTGCCTGGAGGACTCCGGGACAGGGATATGGCTACACCTTC
>.|TRBV27|TRBD1|TRBJ1-2
CASSSGQGNYGYTF
TGTGCCAGCAGTTCGGGACAGGGCAACTATGGCTACACCTTC
>.|TRBV25-1|.|TRBJ1-1
CASSEFDIGEAFF
TGTGCCAGCAGTGAATTCGACATCGGTGAAGCTTTCTTT
>.|TRBV5-1|.|TRBJ1-1
CASSLDGAENTEAFF
TGCGCCAGCAGCTTGGATGGGGCTGAGAACACTGAAGCTTTCTTT
>.|TRBV9|TRBD2|TRBJ2-5
CASGGEGETQYF
TGTGCCAGCGGGGGGGAAGGAGAGACCCAGTACTTC
>.|TRBV29-1|.|TRBJ1-1
CSVERNENTEAFF
TGCAGCGTTGAGAGGAATGAGAACACTGAAGCTTTCTTT
>.|TRBV5-4|TRBD1|TRBJ1-3
CASSGQGSGNTIYF
TGTGCCAGCAGCGGACAGGGCTCTGGAAACACCATATATTTT
>.|TRBV5-1|TRBD1|TRBJ1-3
CASSEGQGFSGNTIYF
TGCGCCAGCAGCGAGGGACAGGGATTCTCTGGAAACACCATATATTTT
>few|TRBV7-3|.|TRBJ1-6
CASSLRASNSPLHF
TGTGCCAGCAGCTTAAGGGCCTCGAATTCACCCCTCCACTTT
>.|TRBV14|.|TRBJ2-1
CASGVDRYNEQFF
TGTGCCAGCGGGGTTGACAGGTACAATGAGCAGTTCTTC
>few|TRBV29-1|.|TRBJ2-2
CSVGSAVTGELFF
TGCAGCGTGGGCTCGGCGGTTACCGGGGAGCTGTTTTTT
>.|TRBV7-2|TRBD2|TRBJ2-1
CASSLERGVSRNEQFF
TGTGCCAGCAGCTTGGAGCGGGGGGTTTCTAGGAATGAGCAGTTCTTC
>.|TRBV6-2/TRBV6-3|.|TRBJ2-5
CASSYVKETQYF
TGTGCCAGCAGTTACGTTAAAGAGACCCAGTACTTC
>.|TRBV11-1|TRBD1|TRBJ2-3
CASSRQGQLLDTQYF
TGTGCCAGCAGCCGTCAGGGACAGTTACTAGATACGCAGTATTTT
>.|TRBV9|TRBD1|TRBJ2-7
CASSVETGGEQYF
TGTGCCAGCAGCGTAGAAACAGGGGGAGAGCAGTACTTC
>.|TRBV2|TRBD1|TRBJ1-6
CASLLSRTGNSPLHF
TGTGCCAGCCTCCTCTCGCGGACAGGCAATTCACCCCTCCACTTT
>few|TRBV2|TRBD1|TRBJ2-1
CASIGDRSNEQFF
TGTGCCAGCATAGGGGACAGAAGCAATGAGCAGTTCTTC
>.|TRBV27|.|TRBJ2-7
CASSWGTGEQYF
TGTGCCAGCAGTTGGGGAACGGGGGAGCAGTACTTC
>.|TRBV7-2|.|TRBJ1-5
CASSLSLSRASSLNQPQHF
TGTGCCAGCAGCTTATCCCTCTCCAGGGCGAGTAGCCTCAATCAGCCCCAGCATTTT
>.|TRBV4-1|.|TRBJ2-2
CASSSVPQLETGELFF
TGCGCCAGCAGCTCGGTTCCCCAACTAGAGACCGGGGAGCTGTTTTTT
>.|TRBV11-3|.|TRBJ1-4
CASSLGTGNEKLFF
TGTGCCAGCAGCTTAGGGACGGGGAATGAAAAACTGTTTTTT
>.|TRBV24-1|.|TRBJ2-3
CATSDSRGLSTDTQYF
TGTGCCACCAGTGATTCCAGGGGCCTTAGCACAGATACGCAGTATTTT
>.|TRBV4-2|TRBD2|TRBJ2-1
CASSQRTSTTYNEQFF
TGTGCCAGCAGCCAACGGACTAGCACCACCTACAATGAGCAGTTCTTC
>once|TRBV19|TRBD1|TRBJ1-1
CASTGTGPANTEAFF
TGTGCCAGTACCGGGACAGGGCCCGCGAACACTGAAGCTTTCTTT
>.|TRBV10-3|TRBD1|TRBJ1-2
CACSPGQGEWGYTF
TGTGCCTGTAGTCCGGGACAGGGGGAATGGGGCTACACCTTC
>.|TRBV3-1/TRBV3-2|.|TRBJ1-1
CASSPGGSNTEAFF
TGTGCCAGCAGCCCCGGGGGGAGCAACACTGAAGCTTTCTTT
>.|TRBV29-1|TRBD1|TRBJ2-1
CSVGIRDRGYNEQFF
TGCAGCGTCGGAATCCGGGACAGGGGGTACAATGAGCAGTTCTTC
>.|TRBV11-3|.|TRBJ2-7
CASSLERDSYEQYF
TGTGCCAGCAGCTTAGAGCGGGACTCCTACGAGCAGTACTTC
>few|TRBV28|TRBD1|TRBJ2-7
CASSFADRGFGEQYF
TGTGCCAGCAGTTTTGCCGACAGGGGTTTCGGGGAGCAGTACTTC
>.|TRBV9|TRBD2|TRBJ2-7
CASSVGTSDTYEQYF
TGTGCCAGCAGCGTAGGGACTAGCGATACCTACGAGCAGTACTTC
>.|TRBV7-7|TRBD2|TRBJ2-1
CASSLAPSGRSNEQFF
TGTGCTAGCAGCTTAGCCCCTAGCGGGAGAAGTAATGAGCAGTTCTTC
>.|TRBV2|TRBD1|TRBJ1-1
CASSGQTATEAFF
TGTGCCAGCTCGGGACAGACTGCCACTGAAGCTTTCTTT
>.|TRBV7-2|TRBD1|TRBJ1-3
CASSTTGDRNTIYF
TGTGCCAGCAGCACAACAGGGGATCGAAACACCATATATTTT
>.|TRBV23-1|.|TRBJ1-5
CASSQSRPSNQPQHF
TGCGCCAGCAGTCAATCGCGGCCTAGCAATCAGCCCCAGCATTTT
>.|TRBV6-5|.|TRBJ2-6
CASLLPGANVLTF
TGTGCCAGCCTACTACCTGGGGCCAACGTCCTGACTTTC